The next 18 T cell receptor beta chains were all read from a single sample in a study of Ad26.COV2.S vaccination and SARS-CoV-2 variants. Treatment given: around 19 received Ad26.COV2.S at low or high dose, single or two shots; several received placebo; per-sample allocation not given. Samples analyzed were those drawn on day 63 after the first vaccine or placebo injection. TCRdb's copy holds only in-frame clones and misses some; the assay was immunoSEQ multiplex PCR. In the table there are 300,000 to 350,000 clones, 65% to 90% of which are singletons. This specimen consisted of peripheral blood, obtained in a trial of Ad26.COV2.S vaccine versus placebo. These receptors all stem from a person aged 18 to 59 who received the Ad26.COV2.S COVID-19 vaccine or a placebo.

CDR3 sequence (DNA): TGTGCCAGCAGTTACTGGGCCCCGGACTTCTCCTACGAGCAGTACTTC. Its protein is CASSYWAPDFSYEQYF. The rearrangement uses TRBV6-5 and TRBJ2-7; possible D gene TRBD2, 5 bases. Germline loops: CDR1 MNHEY, CDR2 SVGAGI. This CDR3 is 16 amino acids long. With 1 base removed from V and 0 bases from J, the gap between germline ends came to 13 bases.

This chain connects TRBV7-2 to TRBJ1-5; no firm D call. Germline values: CDR1 SGHTA, CDR2 FQGNSA. CDR3 length equals 15 residues. The V gene lost 4 bases and the J gene lost 0 bases, with 10 bases spanning the gap. The CDR3 reads CASSWKTDSNQPQHF. CDR3 nucleotides: TGTGCCAGCAGCTGGAAAACAGATAGCAATCAGCCCCAGCATTTT. Complete variable domain (other parts from reference TRBV7-2 and TRBJ1-5): GAGVSQSPSNKVTEKGKDVELRCDPISGHTALYWYRQSLGQGLEFLIYFQGNSAPDKSGLPSDRFSAERTGGSVSTLTIQRTQQEDSAVYLCASSWKTDSNQPQHFGDGTRLSIL.

The genes are TRBV5-5 and TRBJ1-1; TRBD1 matches 9 bases. Trimming took 1 base from V and 3 from J; bases not matched to a gene: 7. Germline lookup yields CDR1 SGHKS and CDR2 YYEKEE (reference sequence). CDR3 length equals 16 residues. The CDR3: CASSLRTGVYDTEAFF. The CDR3 nucleotides read TGTGCCAGCAGCTTGAGGACAGGGGTATATGACACTGAAGCTTTCTTT.

This chain connects TRBV27 to TRBJ2-7; TRBD1 agrees at 8 bases. Germline CDR1 MNHEY, CDR2 SMNVEV (reference sequence). Unmatched junction bases numbered 12, after V lost 5 bases and J lost 3 bases. The CDR3 contains 16 residues. Here the CDR3 DNA reads TGTGCCAGCAGTCCGCCCTACGGGACAGGAGACTACGAGCAGTACTTC. This codes for CASSPPYGTGDYEQYF.

V gene TRBV24-1 combines with J gene TRBJ2-5; a weak D match, TRBD1 (5 bases). Germline CDR1 and CDR2: KGHDR and SFDVKD. This CDR3 has 14 residues. V dropped 6 bases and J dropped 5 bases, with 15 bases sitting between them. CDR3 in amino acids: CATSSGPPQETQYF. The CDR3 DNA follows: TGTGCCACCAGTTCAGGGCCCCCTCAGGAGACCCAGTACTTC.

This clone was seen a few times. The chain uses TRBV5-8 and TRBJ1-1; D is undetermined. Trimming cost V 1 base and J 11 bases, with 9 bases left between them. In germline, CDR1 is SGHTS, CDR2 YDEGEE. The CDR3 consists of 11 residues. CDR3 nucleotides: TGTGCCAGCAGCTTGTTGGTAGACGCTTTCTTT. This translates into CASSLLVDAFF.

The chain has TRBV5-4 and TRBJ1-5; weak D call: TRBD1 (5 bases). Germline CDR1 SGHNT, CDR2 YYREEE (reference sequence). Trimming took 4 bases from V and 3 from J, leaving 8 bases between them. The CDR3 runs to 13 residues. CDR3 DNA sequence: TGTGCCAGCAGCCAGGACAACAATCAGCCCCAGCATTTT. It codes for CASSQDNNQPQHF.

The rearrangement links TRBV11-3 to TRBJ2-2; 7 bases are shared with TRBD2. V was clipped by 4 bases and J by 7 bases; unmatched bases: 15. The CDR3 extends over 17 amino acids. Germline loops: CDR1 SGHNT, CDR2 YENEEA. CDR3 loop: CASSSEVGLGLNGELFF. CDR3 nucleotide sequence: TGTGCCAGCAGCTCAGAAGTCGGACTAGGTTTGAACGGGGAGCTGTTTTTT.

The V gene is TRBV19, the J gene TRBJ1-3; D is unresolved. Trimming removed 8 bases at V and 0 bases at J, with 14 bases between. Germline CDR1 is LNHDA and CDR2 is SQIVND (reference sequence). CDR3 length: 15 amino acids. CDR3 bases: TGTGCCAGTCAGTTAGACGCCGGCTCTGGAAACACCATATATTTT. Its translation: CASQLDAGSGNTIYF.

The chain couples TRBV7-9 to TRBJ2-3; D ambiguous. V shed 5 bases and J shed 2 bases, with 11 bases lying between them. The CDR3 runs 14 residues. Germline V gene sequence: CDR1 SEHNR, CDR2 FQNEAQ (reference sequence). CDR3 region: CASSPSGDTDTQYF. The CDR3 DNA reads as TGTGCCAGCAGCCCTAGTGGCGACACAGATACGCAGTATTTT.

The chain links TRBV3-1 (or the pseudogene TRBV3-2) to TRBJ1-4; maybe TRBD1 (6 bases). The CDR3 has 14 residues. The V gene lost 1 base and the J gene lost 8 bases, with 11 bases spanning the gap. The germline V gene encodes CDR1 LGHDT and CDR2 YNNKEL (reference sequence). The CDR3 here is CASSQGRTGEKLFF. The DNA for the CDR3 is TGTGCCAGCAGCCAAGGAAGAACAGGGGAAAAACTGTTTTTT.

The J gene is TRBJ2-1, the V gene TRBV14; 7 bases map to TRBD2. The trim removed 4 bases at V and 7 bases at J, leaving 13 bases unmatched. Germline V lookup: CDR1 SGHDN, CDR2 FVKESK. CDR3 length equals 16 residues. CDR3 sequence reads: CASSPLGRGSGNEQFF. The CDR3 region has the DNA TGTGCCAGCAGCCCCCTCGGGCGGGGGTCGGGAAATGAGCAGTTCTTC.

The chain links TRBV24-1 to TRBJ2-2; no clear D. Germline V gene sequence: CDR1 KGHDR, CDR2 SFDVKD. The V end was cut by 5 bases, the J end by 5 bases, with 11 bases between. The CDR3 runs to 14 residues. The CDR3 loop is CATSGLIGTGELFF. The CDR3, as DNA: TGTGCCACCAGTGGCCTAATTGGTACCGGGGAGCTGTTTTTT.

The J gene is TRBJ2-3, the V gene TRBV7-9, with D perhaps matching TRBD2 (6 bases). The CDR3 has 14 amino acids. Germline values: CDR1 SEHNR, CDR2 FQNEAQ (reference sequence). The V end was cut by 5 bases, the J end by 2 bases, with 11 bases between. The chain's CDR3 is CASSTWGLTDTQYF. The CDR3 region has the DNA TGTGCCAGCAGCACCTGGGGACTCACAGATACGCAGTATTTT. The variable domain in full, with the rest retrieved from reference TRBV7-9 and TRBJ2-3, is DTGVSQNPRHKITKRGQNVTFRCDPISEHNRLYWYRQTLGQGPEFLTYFQNEAQLEKSRLLSDRFSAERPKGSFSTLEIQRTEQGDSAMYLCASSTWGLTDTQYFGPGTRLTVL.

This clone was seen just once. V gene TRBV5-6 combines with J gene TRBJ1-4; 7 bases align to TRBD1. Germline V lookup: CDR1 SGHDT, CDR2 YYEEEE. This CDR3 region has 16 residues. V lost 4 bases, J lost 7 bases, and 13 bases stayed unmatched. The CDR3 region is CASSAGRGQVSEKLFF. For the CDR3, the DNA is TGTGCCAGCAGCGCGGGGAGGGGGCAAGTTAGTGAAAAACTGTTTTTT.

The chain carries TRBV19 and TRBJ2-3, with 11 bases lining up with TRBD1. The trim removed 3 bases at V and 5 bases at J, leaving 10 bases unmatched. CDR3 length: 17 amino acids. CDR1 is LNHDA and CDR2 is SQIVND in the germline V gene (reference sequence). CDR3 nucleotides: TGTGCCAGTAGTATGGAGGACAGGGGGCGGAAAGTAGATACGCAGTATTTT. This translates into CASSMEDRGRKVDTQYF. Looking up the rest from reference TRBV19 and TRBJ2-3 gives the full variable domain: DGGITQSPKYLFRKEGQNVTLSCEQNLNHDAMYWYRQDPGQGLRLIYYSQIVNDFQKGDIAEGYSVSREKKESFPLTVTSAQKNPTAFYLCASSMEDRGRKVDTQYFGPGTRLTVL.

The rearrangement uses TRBV28 and TRBJ1-1; D is possibly TRBD1 (5 bases). CDR1 MDHEN and CDR2 SYDVKM come from the germline V gene. V lost 5 bases, J lost 9 bases, and 13 bases lay in between. The CDR3 runs 12 residues. CDR3 nucleotides: TGTGCCAGCAGTGTCGGGGGACGGCAAGCTTTCTTT. Protein product: CASSVGGRQAFF. The variable domain in full, with the rest retrieved from reference TRBV28 and TRBJ1-1, is DVKVTQSSRYLVKRTGEKVFLECVQDMDHENMFWYRQDPGLGLRLIYFSYDVKMKEKGDIPEGYSVSREKKERFSLILESASTNQTSMYLCASSVGGRQAFFGQGTRLTVV.

The J gene is TRBJ2-5, the V gene TRBV6-9, with 7 positions matching TRBD1. Unmatched junction bases numbered 6, after V lost 4 bases and J lost 1 base. This CDR3 is built from 15 residues. CDR1 and CDR2 (germline): MNHGY, SVAAGI. CDR3 nucleotides: TGTGCCAGCAGTTTCGGGACAGCCACCCAAGAGACCCAGTACTTC. Protein sequence: CASSFGTATQETQYF.